These 2 T cell receptor beta chains originate from one sample sequenced in a study of quantifying T cell responses using KT2 cells. The wider study: Reverse transcription used primers in the TCR alpha and beta constant regions.

The cDNA 3' end received a ligated oligonucleotide with a UMI. An equimolar mix of RC1.1 and RC1.2 primed the beta chain across TRBC1 and TRBC2. TCRdb used MiXCR to reprocess the UMI-ligation and nested PCR reads, holding one entry per CDR3 protein. This table holds about 41,000 distinct CDR3 sequences, about 18% found once. What was sequenced was PBMCs spiked with cells of the T cell clone KT2. These receptors were collected from a human donor.

The chain recombines TRBV2 with TRBJ2-7; TRBD1 matches at 8 bases. V lost 7 bases, J lost 2 bases, and 7 bases stayed unmatched. The CDR3 is made up of 14 amino acids. Germline assignment: CDR1 SNHLY and CDR2 FYNNEI. This chain's CDR3 is CASIPGQATYEQYF. Written as DNA, the CDR3 is TGTGCCAGCATCCCGGGACAGGCAACCTACGAGCAGTACTTC.

This clonotype came up a few times. V and J are TRBV4-2 and TRBJ2-3; D unclear. The ends were cut back, 0 bases at V and 4 bases at J, with 8 bases in the middle. Germline V gene lookup returns CDR1 LGHNA and CDR2 YNFKEQ. The CDR3 covers 14 residues. CDR3 region: CASSQDIRADTQYF. The DNA of the CDR3 is TGTGCCAGCAGCCAAGATATCCGGGCAGATACGCAGTATTTT.